This is a list of T cell receptor beta chains from one sample in a study of blood T cell repertoires in COVID-19. Only in-frame clones appear in the TCRdb table, and some are missing; sequencing was by immunoSEQ multiplex PCR. The sample includes hundreds of thousands of clones, under 90% of them seen just once. The source material was peripheral blood. The receptors come from a woman in her twenties or thirties with COVID-19, enrolled during active disease. Both conserved end residues are part of each CDR3. Each record gives: CDR3 length, D gene, J gene, V gene, clone size, CDR3 DNA, CDR3 protein. A D gene is named only where the DNA matches it firmly. Where a row states a size, it is once, few, many or the class of an expanded clone; other rows omit it.

15	-	TRBJ2-1	TRBV5-6	-	TGTGCCAGCAGCTTGGTGTACAGCTCCTACAATGAGCAGTTCTTC	CASSLVYSSYNEQFF
11	-	TRBJ1-4	TRBV6-5	-	TGTGCCAGCAGCCGGGGGGAAAAACTGTTTTTT	CASSRGEKLFF
13	-	TRBJ1-1	TRBV11-3	few	TGTGCCAGCAGCTTCACATCGGGGACTGAAGCTTTCTTT	CASSFTSGTEAFF
12	-	TRBJ2-1	TRBV3-1/TRBV3-2	-	TGTGCCAGCAGCCAAGTTGCGAATGAGCAGTTCTTC	CASSQVANEQFF
17	-	TRBJ2-4	TRBV4-3	once	TGCGCCAGCAGCCAAGATTCCGGCAGGGAATGGGAAAACATTCAGTACTTC	CASSQDSGREWENIQYF
15	-	TRBJ2-3	TRBV10-1	few	TGCGCCAGCAGTGAAGGCGGGTCGATCACAGATACGCAGTATTTT	CASSEGGSITDTQYF
15	TRBD1	TRBJ1-2	TRBV18	-	TGTGCCAGCTCACCGCCAGGGACAGGGAACTATGGCTACACCTTC	CASSPPGTGNYGYTF
15	TRBD2	TRBJ2-1	TRBV9	many	TGTGCCAGCAGCAGGGGACTAGCGGGGTACAATGAGCAGTTCTTC	CASSRGLAGYNEQFF
16	TRBD2	TRBJ2-1	TRBV7-9	-	TGTGCCAGCAGCTTCCCACTAGCGGGGGGTTCTAATGAGCAGTTCTTC	CASSFPLAGGSNEQFF
15	TRBD1	TRBJ1-2	TRBV28	few	TGTGCCAGCTGGAAGGACAGGGGCGAGAACTATGGCTACACCTTC	CASWKDRGENYGYTF
13	-	TRBJ2-1	TRBV11-2	-	TGTGCCAGCAGCCCGACAGGTACCGATGAGCAGTTCTTC	CASSPTGTDEQFF
12	-	TRBJ2-3	TRBV12-3/TRBV12-4	-	TGTGCCAGCACAGAAGGGGGTGGTACGCAGTATTTT	CASTEGGGTQYF
14	-	TRBJ1-5	TRBV28	-	TGTGCCAGCAGTTCGGGGTCGGGAAATCAGCCCCAGCATTTT	CASSSGSGNQPQHF
16	TRBD1	TRBJ2-5	TRBV27	-	TGTGCCAGCAGACATTTAACCGGGACAGCTCAAGAGACCCAGTACTTC	CASRHLTGTAQETQYF
16	-	TRBJ2-2	TRBV9	-	TGTGCCAGCAGCCCCATTGCAGGGACGAACACCGGGGAGCTGTTTTTT	CASSPIAGTNTGELFF
13	TRBD1	TRBJ1-2	TRBV20-1	-	TGCAGTGCTAGTGGAGAAGGACAGGAACGCTACACCTTC	CSASGEGQERYTF
14	TRBD1	TRBJ1-5	TRBV9	-	TGTGCCAGCAGCCCTACAGGGGGAAGTCAGCCCCAGCATTTT	CASSPTGGSQPQHF
17	TRBD2	TRBJ2-3	TRBV2	-	TGTGCCAGCAGTGAGTACATGGCGGGGGGGCTCACAGATACGCAGTATTTT	CASSEYMAGGLTDTQYF
15	TRBD1	TRBJ2-1	TRBV7-2	-	TGTGCCAGCAGCTTTACGGGACAGGGGTTCGGTGAGCAGTTCTTC	CASSFTGQGFGEQFF
17	TRBD2	TRBJ2-1	TRBV28	-	TGTGCCAGCAGCAGATTGGCACTAGCGGGGGTAGGGAATGAGCAGTTCTTC	CASSRLALAGVGNEQFF
16	-	TRBJ1-3	TRBV18	-	TGTGCCAGCTCACCTCCATCGAGGAGCTCTGGAAACACCATATATTTT	CASSPPSRSSGNTIYF
15	TRBD1	TRBJ1-4	TRBV4-2	-	TGTGCCAGCAGCCTGAAGACAGGGAGCCTCGAAAAACTGTTTTTT	CASSLKTGSLEKLFF
18	-	TRBJ2-6	TRBV19	-	TGTGCCAGTAGTCCCGGCCCACGACGGGGAACAGGGGCCAACGTCCTGACTTTC	CASSPGPRRGTGANVLTF
17	-	TRBJ1-2	TRBV6-1	once	TGTGCCAGCAGTAAAGGGTTGGGGGCAGATGCTAACTATGGCTACACCTTC	CASSKGLGADANYGYTF
15	-	TRBJ2-5	TRBV7-2	-	TGTGCCAGCAGCTTAAGTCCAGGAAAGGTGGAGACCCAGTACTTC	CASSLSPGKVETQYF
13	TRBD1	TRBJ1-1	TRBV18	-	TGTGCCAGCTCAGGACAGGGATATTCTGAAGCTTTCTTT	CASSGQGYSEAFF
16	TRBD2	TRBJ2-3	TRBV9	-	TGTGCCAGCAGCGTAGAACCAGCGGGGGGACATGATACGCAGTATTTT	CASSVEPAGGHDTQYF
14	-	TRBJ2-1	TRBV2	-	TGTGCCAGCAGTGAAATGACATCCCCAGATGAGCAGTTCTTC	CASSEMTSPDEQFF
15	-	TRBJ1-5	TRBV21-1	-	TGTGCCAGCAGCAACCCCCCCCGGGTGGATCAGCCCCAGCATTTT	CASSNPPRVDQPQHF
11	TRBD1	TRBJ1-2	TRBV30	-	TGTGCCTGGGGGACAGGGTATGGCTACACCTTC	CAWGTGYGYTF
15	-	TRBJ2-7	TRBV28	few	TGTGCCAGCAGTACACTACGGGGTAGGACCCACGAGCAGTACTTC	CASSTLRGRTHEQYF
14	-	TRBJ1-2	TRBV3-1/TRBV3-2	-	TGTGCCAGCAGCCAGAGGGGGACCGCAGATGGCTACACCTTC	CASSQRGTADGYTF
13	-	TRBJ1-2	TRBV6-5	-	TGTGCCAGCAGTTACTCGAGGAACTATGGCTACACCTTC	CASSYSRNYGYTF
14	-	TRBJ2-3	TRBV7-9	once	TGTGCCAGCAGCCCAGATGGGGCCACAGATACGCAGTATTTT	CASSPDGATDTQYF
15	-	TRBJ1-1	TRBV6-5	once	TGTGCCAGCACCCAAGCCCCCCCAGGGGCCTATCGGGCTTTCTTT	CASTQAPPGAYRAFF
10	-	TRBJ1-1	TRBV6-1	-	TGTGCCAGCAGTGAATGGGCAGGGGAATTT	CASSEWAGEF
15	TRBD1	TRBJ1-4	TRBV2	-	TGTGCCAGCAGTGGGGGACAGGCAACTAATGAAAAACTGTTTTTT	CASSGGQATNEKLFF
12	-	TRBJ1-5	TRBV7-9	-	TGTGCCAGCAGTTTAGGGAGGCAGCCCCAGCATTTT	CASSLGRQPQHF
14	TRBD2	TRBJ2-2	TRBV4-1	-	TGCGCCAGCACCAGGACGGGGGGCACCGGGGAGCTGTTTTTT	CASTRTGGTGELFF
15	-	TRBJ2-3	TRBV6-5	-	TGTGCCAGCAGTTACTCGAGAAGAGACACAGATACGCAGTATTTT	CASSYSRRDTDTQYF
14	TRBD1	TRBJ2-7	TRBV7-9	-	TGTGCCAGCAGCTTAGGACAGGGGTTCTACGAGCAGTACTTC	CASSLGQGFYEQYF
15	-	TRBJ1-2	TRBV2	-	TGTGCCAGCAGTGATATCCGGACAGCCGTTTATGGCTACACCTTC	CASSDIRTAVYGYTF
13	-	TRBJ1-2	TRBV5-1	few	TGCGCCAGCAGTTTCTCAGGGAAGGATGGCTACACCTTC	CASSFSGKDGYTF
16	-	TRBJ1-3	TRBV18	-	TGTGCCAGCTCACCGAGGACAAGGGACTCTGGAAACACCATATATTTT	CASSPRTRDSGNTIYF